Shown below are 23 T cell receptor beta chains from a single sample sequenced in a study of spatial heterogeneity in lung cancer. Time point defined: sample taken at primary tumor resection. Sequencing covered unsorted whole RNA taken from tumor, nontumor lung or frozen PBMC. One entry per CDR3 protein, called by TCRdb with MiXCR from the 5' RACE reads. Found here are approximately 52,000 distinct CDR3 sequences, roughly 7% of them singletons; the top ten hold 2.9%. The input for sequencing was PBMCs, taken at surgery. These receptors were taken from a female donor with early-stage non-small cell lung cancer.

This clonotype appeared many times. The chain links TRBV5-1 to TRBJ1-1, with unresolved D. The CDR3 consists of 14 residues. Germline CDR1 is SGHRS and CDR2 is YFSETQ. Trimming took 0 bases from V and 1 from J, leaving 7 bases between them. The CDR3 is CASSLDSTNTEAFF. The CDR3 coding sequence is TGCGCCAGCAGCTTGGACAGCACGAACACTGAAGCTTTCTTT.

The rearrangement uses TRBV19 and TRBJ2-1, with 14 bases aligning to TRBD2. The length of the CDR3 is 19 residues. Germline lookup yields CDR1 LNHDA and CDR2 SQIVND (reference sequence). V shed 4 bases and J 3 bases; nucleotides not matched to a gene: 11. The CDR3 sequence is CASSTLGLAGGYLYNEQFF. The CDR3 DNA follows: TGTGCCAGTAGTACACTCGGACTAGCGGGGGGTTATCTCTACAATGAGCAGTTCTTC.

This clonotype was observed at least ten times. CDR3 loop: CSVEKSAMNTEAFF. The CDR3, as DNA: TGCAGCGTTGAAAAATCGGCCATGAACACTGAAGCTTTCTTT. The chain employs TRBV29-1 and TRBJ1-1; D not resolved. The CDR3 length is 14 residues. Trimming cost V 2 bases and J 0 bases, with 10 bases left between them. Germline loops: CDR1 SQVTM, CDR2 ANQGSEA.

This clonotype was seen many times. The chain is built from TRBV5-5 and TRBJ1-2; TRBD1 matches at 7 bases. The CDR3 totals 14 residues. The germline V gene encodes CDR1 SGHKS and CDR2 YYEKEE (reference sequence). V was pared by 4 bases and J by 2 bases, with 5 bases of the junction left unmatched. CDR3 protein: CASSVPGQNYGYTF. Here the CDR3 DNA reads TGTGCCAGCAGCGTGCCGGGACAGAACTATGGCTACACCTTC.

This clonotype appeared a few times. The V call is TRBV5-1, the J call TRBJ1-1; D perhaps matches TRBD1 (6 bases). V lost 0 bases, J lost 5 bases, and 11 bases lay in between. CDR1 and CDR2 (germline): SGHRS, YFSETQ. This CDR3 spans 14 amino acids. The CDR3 nucleotides are TGCGCCAGCAGCTTGGAACAGAGGGGGACTGAAGCTTTCTTT. Its protein product is CASSLEQRGTEAFF. The whole variable domain, remainder taken from reference TRBV5-1 and TRBJ1-1, is KAGVTQTPRYLIKTRGQQVTLSCSPISGHRSVSWYQQTPGQGLQFLFEYFSETQRNKGNFPGRFSGRQFSNSRSEMNVSTLELGDSALYLCASSLEQRGTEAFFGQGTRLTVV.

There are many counts of this clonotype. The V call is TRBV12-5, the J call TRBJ2-3; perhaps TRBD1 as D (6 bases). This CDR3 comprises 15 residues. Per germline, CDR1 LGHNT and CDR2 FRNRAP. V was pared by 4 bases and J by 1 base, with 12 bases between. The CDR3 DNA is TGTGCTAGTGGTTCAGGGGTGGGAGGCACAGATACGCAGTATTTT. Translated: CASGSGVGGTDTQYF.

This clonotype occurred many times. V gene TRBV10-3 combines with J gene TRBJ2-6, with D possibly matching TRBD2 (5 bases). The length of the CDR3 is 15 residues. Germline CDR1 and CDR2: ENHRY and SYGVKD. Trimming removed 2 bases at V and 4 bases at J, with 9 bases between. The CDR3 nucleotides are TGTGCCATCAGTGAGCCCGGGGTCGGGGCCAACGTCCTGACTTTC. Residues: CAISEPGVGANVLTF.

This clonotype came up a few times. V gene TRBV9 combines with J gene TRBJ1-1; 8 bases align to TRBD1. The V and J ends lost 0 bases and 0 bases, in that order; junction bases with no gene match: 7. Germline CDR1 reads SGDLS; CDR2 reads YYNGEE. This CDR3 spans 17 amino acids. The CDR3 protein is CASSVAPQGVMNTEAFF. CDR3 bases: TGTGCCAGCAGCGTAGCTCCACAGGGGGTAATGAACACTGAAGCTTTCTTT.

J is TRBJ1-1 and V is TRBV20-1; 7 bases line up with TRBD1. Germline assignment: CDR1 DFQATT and CDR2 SNEGSKA (reference sequence). J was trimmed by 7 bases and V by 8 bases; bases with no gene match: 7. This CDR3 has 11 amino acids. Written as DNA, the CDR3 is TGCAGTCCTGTTAGGGGGCTTGAAGCTTTCTTT. It translates to CSPVRGLEAFF.

The chain couples TRBV20-1 to TRBJ2-7, with no clear D. The CDR3 totals 14 residues. The germline V and J ends were trimmed by 3 bases and 5 bases, with 17 bases remaining between them. CDR1 and CDR2 from the germline V gene are DFQATT and SNEGSKA (reference sequence). The CDR3 bases are TGCAGTGCTAGCCTTAGGGCTCCCGAGGACGAGCAGTACTTC. It codes for CSASLRAPEDEQYF.

This clonotype was observed at least ten times. V gene TRBV2 combines with J gene TRBJ2-5, with 8 nucleotides matching TRBD2. This CDR3 has 16 amino acids. Per germline, CDR1 SNHLY and CDR2 FYNNEI. With V trimmed by 2 bases and J by 1 base, 6 bases remained unmatched. The CDR3, as DNA: TGTGCCAGCAGTGAAATGTTAGCGGGGCCCCAAGAGACCCAGTACTTC. Translated: CASSEMLAGPQETQYF.

This clonotype appeared a few times. CDR3 nucleotide sequence: TGTGCCACCAGCAGAGATTGGCGCAATGAGCAGTTCTTC. It specifies CATSRDWRNEQFF. The chain employs TRBV15 and TRBJ2-1, with unresolved D. Germline lookup yields CDR1 LNHNV and CDR2 YYDKDF (reference sequence). This CDR3 spans 13 amino acids. V was shortened by 0 bases and J by 6 bases, with 6 bases between the two germline ends.

This clonotype was seen repeatedly, ten times or more. The CDR3 loop is CASSLQVVGDTQYF. CDR3 nucleotides: TGTGCCAGCAGTTTGCAAGTCGTGGGAGATACGCAGTATTTT. The rearrangement links TRBV5-4 to TRBJ2-3; no firm D call. V gave up 5 bases and J gave up 5 bases, with 15 bases separating them. The CDR3 consists of 14 residues. CDR1 SGHNT and CDR2 YYREEE come from the germline V gene (reference sequence).

This clonotype has ten or more counts. One junction end disagrees with the germline gene, perhaps due to a read error. The chain couples TRBV5-5 to TRBJ2-2; maybe TRBD1 (6 bases). This CDR3 is 14 amino acids long. CDR1 is SGHKS, CDR2 YYEKEE, per germline (reference sequence). The CDR3 nucleotides read TGTGCCAGCACCTTGGACAGCCACACCGGGGAGCTGTTTTTT. This translates into CASTLDSHTGELFF.

In its sample, this clonotype was seen many times. V and J are TRBV6-2 or TRBV6-3 and TRBJ2-3, with 8 bases lining up with TRBD1. CDR3 size: 15 residues. V lost 8 bases to trimming and J lost 1 base; unmatched junction nucleotides: 8. The germline V gene has CDR1 MNHEY and CDR2 SVGEGT. CDR3 coding DNA: TGTGCCAGCTCGGATAGGGGACAGGGCACAGATACGCAGTATTTT. Translating it yields CASSDRGQGTDTQYF.

This clonotype appeared a few times. The CDR3 sequence: CASSLRTGHEQYF. The CDR3 coding sequence is TGTGCCAGCAGTTTACGTACGGGCCACGAGCAGTACTTC. V is TRBV28 and J is TRBJ2-7, with D unclear. The V end lost 2 bases, the J end lost 5 bases, and 10 bases lay between the germline ends. CDR3 length: 13 amino acids. Germline values: CDR1 MDHEN, CDR2 SYDVKM. Full variable domain (outside the CDR3, taken from reference TRBV28 and TRBJ2-7): DVKVTQSSRYLVKRTGEKVFLECVQDMDHENMFWYRQDPGLGLRLIYFSYDVKMKEKGDIPEGYSVSREKKERFSLILESASTNQTSMYLCASSLRTGHEQYFGPGTRLTVT.

This clonotype came up many times. V gene TRBV7-2 combines with J gene TRBJ1-5; 8 nucleotides line up with TRBD1. Germline CDR1 reads SGHTA; CDR2 reads FQGNSA. After removal of 5 bases from V and 5 bases from J, the junction contained 8 bases not matched to a gene. The CDR3 runs to 15 residues. The CDR3 DNA reads TGTGCCAGCAGCCCCCGACAGGGGACAGATCAGCCCCAGCATTTT. Its protein product is CASSPRQGTDQPQHF. Variable domain in full (rest from reference TRBV7-2 and TRBJ1-5): GAGVSQSPSNKVTEKGKDVELRCDPISGHTALYWYRQSLGQGLEFLIYFQGNSAPDKSGLPSDRFSAERTGGSVSTLTIQRTQQEDSAVYLCASSPRQGTDQPQHFGDGTRLSIL.

The CDR3 coding sequence is TGTGCCAGCAGCTTAGACAGGCTTGGAAACACCATATATTTT. Its protein product is CASSLDRLGNTIYF. The V and J genes are TRBV7-2 and TRBJ1-3, with D maybe TRBD1 (5 bases). The V end lost 1 base, the J end lost 3 bases, and 7 bases lay between the germline ends. Germline values: CDR1 SGHTA, CDR2 FQGNSA. This CDR3 contains 14 residues.

The sample holds a few counts of this clonotype. CDR3 in DNA: TGCGCCAGCAGCCTCACGGGGGCGGGTTTGGGGAACACTGAAGCTTTCTTT. Protein sequence: CASSLTGAGLGNTEAFF. The chain recombines TRBV5-1 with TRBJ1-1, with D possibly being TRBD1 (6 bases). Germline-derived CDR1 and CDR2 are SGHRS and YFSETQ. The V and J ends lost 4 bases and 1 base respectively, with 20 bases between them. This CDR3 has 17 residues.

Ten or more counts support this clonotype. For the CDR3, the DNA is TGTGCCAGCAGCGCCCCAGGGGTTGGGGAGCTGTTTTTT. Translating it yields CASSAPGVGELFF. This chain connects TRBV5-5 to TRBJ2-2; tentative D call: TRBD1 (6 bases). V lost 4 bases to trimming and J lost 8 bases, with 12 bases between them. The CDR3 has 13 amino acids. Germline values: CDR1 SGHKS, CDR2 YYEKEE (reference sequence).

This clonotype was detected only a few times. V and J are TRBV19 and TRBJ2-2; 7 bases match TRBD1. V was pared by 3 bases and J by 1 base, with 5 bases of the junction left unmatched. This CDR3 is 16 amino acids long. Germline-derived CDR1 and CDR2 are LNHDA and SQIVND (reference sequence). This chain's CDR3 is CASSMRGGQNTGELFF. The DNA for the CDR3 is TGTGCCAGTAGTATGCGAGGGGGCCAGAACACCGGGGAGCTGTTTTTT.

This clonotype occurred many times. CDR3 sequence: CASSLLARLAYNEQFF. CDR3 in DNA: TGTGCCAGCAGCTTACTGGCCCGTTTGGCCTACAATGAGCAGTTCTTC. The rearrangement uses TRBV7-8 and TRBJ2-1; D uncertain. Germline V gene lookup returns CDR1 SGHVS and CDR2 FQNEAQ. Trimming left V 2 bases short and J 2 bases short, with 13 bases between. The CDR3 is 16 amino acids.

Ten or more counts support this clonotype. The V and J genes are TRBV28 and TRBJ1-2; D unclear. The germline V gene has CDR1 MDHEN and CDR2 SYDVKM. CDR3 length: 14 amino acids. V was cut by 6 bases and J by 4 bases, with 15 bases left in between. CDR3 nucleotide sequence: TGTGCCAGCAGAGGAGGTGGGAGCTCCTATGGCTACACCTTC. Amino acids: CASRGGGSSYGYTF.